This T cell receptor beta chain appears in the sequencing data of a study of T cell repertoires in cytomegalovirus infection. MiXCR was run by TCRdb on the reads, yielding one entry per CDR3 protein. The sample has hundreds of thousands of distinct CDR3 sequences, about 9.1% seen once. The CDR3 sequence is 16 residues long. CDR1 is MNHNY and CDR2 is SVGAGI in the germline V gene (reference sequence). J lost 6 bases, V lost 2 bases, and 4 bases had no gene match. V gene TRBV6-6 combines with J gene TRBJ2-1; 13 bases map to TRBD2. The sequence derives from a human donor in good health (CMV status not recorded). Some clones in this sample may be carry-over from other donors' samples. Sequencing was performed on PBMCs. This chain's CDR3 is CASSYGTSGAFNEQFF. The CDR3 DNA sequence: TGTGCCAGCAGTTACGGGACTAGCGGGGCCTTCAATGAGCAGTTCTTC.